The 25 T cell receptor beta chains below come from one sample, sequenced in a study of siplizumab effects on memory and regulatory T cells. Here immunoSEQ multiplex PCR was the method, and the copy in TCRdb shows in-frame clones only, minus some. The sample lists 90,000 to 150,000 clones; approximately 92% were seen once. The sequenced sample consisted of non-Treg CD4+ T cells sorted from blood. The source of these receptors is a human donor in good health.

The chain combines TRBV6-4 with TRBJ2-1; 10 nucleotides line up with TRBD2. The trim removed 3 bases at V and 0 bases at J, leaving 2 bases unmatched. The CDR3 length is 16 residues. CDR1 and CDR2 (germline): MRHNA, SNTAGT. Here the CDR3 DNA reads TGTGCCAGCAGTGATAGCGGGGGGAGCTCCTACAATGAGCAGTTCTTC. Its protein is CASSDSGGSSYNEQFF.

The CDR3 protein is CATTRTASTYEQYF. CDR3 nucleotide sequence: TGTGCCACCACCCGGACAGCCTCGACCTACGAGCAGTACTTC. This sequence joins TRBV2 and TRBJ2-7; maybe TRBD1 (6 bases). From germline, CDR1 is SNHLY and CDR2 FYNNEI. The CDR3 length is 14 residues. Trimming cost V 10 bases and J 2 bases, with 18 bases left between them.

The CDR3 here is CASSYGQVNTEAFF. CDR3 nucleotides: TGTGCCAGCAGTTACGGTCAGGTGAACACTGAAGCTTTCTTT. This chain joins TRBV6-5 and TRBJ1-1; D ambiguous. Trimming left V 2 bases short and J 0 bases short, with 7 bases between. Germline V CDR1 and CDR2: MNHEY, SVGAGI. This CDR3 is built from 14 residues.

The chain combines TRBV10-3 with TRBJ2-1; maybe TRBD1 (6 bases). The CDR3 is made up of 14 amino acids. Germline V gene lookup returns CDR1 ENHRY and CDR2 SYGVKD. V shed 0 bases and J shed 10 bases, with 13 bases lying between them. The CDR3 loop is CAISESRGRWEQFF. CDR3 bases: TGTGCCATCAGTGAGTCGAGGGGGAGATGGGAGCAGTTCTTC.

The chain has TRBV6-4 and TRBJ2-2; 9 positions agree with TRBD1. V trimming: 10 bases; J trimming: 5 bases; junction bases outside the gene matches: 5. This CDR3 is 13 amino acids long. Germline CDR1 reads MRHNA; CDR2 reads SNTAGT. CDR3 sequence: CATRGQGTGELFF. As DNA, the CDR3 is TGTGCCACTCGAGGACAGGGGACCGGGGAGCTGTTTTTT.

This clone has a single count. This sequence joins TRBV5-6 and TRBJ2-7; 9 positions match TRBD1. CDR1 is SGHDT, CDR2 YYEEEE, per germline. This CDR3 is built from 15 residues. Trimming cost V 4 bases and J 3 bases; bases outside gene matches: 8. CDR3 coding DNA: TGTGCCAGCAGCCGGAGACAGGGGGTTTTCTACGAGCAGTACTTC. Translation: CASSRRQGVFYEQYF.

The chain is built from TRBV18 and TRBJ2-5, with a possible D match to TRBD2 (5 bases). The germline V gene encodes CDR1 KGHSH and CDR2 LQKENI. CDR3 length equals 13 residues. V lost 2 bases, J lost 5 bases, and 9 bases lay in between. This CDR3 reads CASSPGERETQYF. CDR3 DNA sequence: TGTGCCAGCTCACCAGGGGAGCGGGAGACCCAGTACTTC.

This chain connects TRBV5-6 to TRBJ1-5; 7 bases are shared with TRBD1. This CDR3 has 16 amino acids. Germline CDR1 and CDR2: SGHDT and YYEEEE. V lost 4 bases, J lost 9 bases, and 16 bases stayed unmatched. Written as DNA, the CDR3 is TGTGCCAGCAGCCTACGGACAGGTTTAAACCTAGGGCCCCAGCATTTT. Translation: CASSLRTGLNLGPQHF.

V usage is TRBV9 and J usage is TRBJ2-2; D unresolved. Trimming took 4 bases from V and 2 from J, leaving 15 bases between them. CDR3 length equals 16 residues. The germline V gene encodes CDR1 SGDLS and CDR2 YYNGEE. The CDR3 region has the DNA TGTGCCAGCAGCCCCCAGCCCCATGGAAACACCGGGGAGCTGTTTTTT. It yields the protein CASSPQPHGNTGELFF. Looking up the rest from reference TRBV9 and TRBJ2-2 gives the full variable domain: DSGVTQTPKHLITATGQRVTLRCSPRSGDLSVYWYQQSLDQGLQFLIQYYNGEERAKGNILERFSAQQFPDLHSELNLSSLELGDSALYFCASSPQPHGNTGELFFGEGSRLTVL.

The rearrangement joins TRBV7-3 to TRBJ2-1, with 10 bases lining up with TRBD2. CDR3 length: 16 amino acids. Per the germline V gene, CDR1 is SGHTA and CDR2 is FQGTGA. V dropped 5 bases and J dropped 7; count of bases not matched to a gene: 11. Written as DNA, the CDR3 is TGTGCCAGCAGCCCCAGCGGGGGGGCGGGATGGAATGAGCAGTTCTTC. It encodes CASSPSGGAGWNEQFF.

The table lists this clone with a count of one. The chain couples TRBV5-1 to TRBJ1-1; D is unresolved. Germline V gene sequence: CDR1 SGHRS, CDR2 YFSETQ. Trimming shortened V by 7 bases and J by 1 base, and 17 bases separated the two germline ends. This CDR3 comprises 15 residues. CDR3 DNA: TGCGCCAGCGGCCAGCGCCCGAGCGGGAACACTGAAGCTTTCTTT. Its translation is CASGQRPSGNTEAFF.

This clone showed up just once. This chain joins TRBV6-6 and TRBJ1-6, with 9 bases fitting TRBD1. The V segment lost 0 bases and the J segment 9 bases; nucleotides outside the gene matches: 3. Germline-derived CDR1 and CDR2 are MNHNY and SVGAGI (reference sequence). This CDR3 spans 15 amino acids. The CDR3 protein is CASSYSGQGSSPLHF. The CDR3, as DNA: TGTGCCAGCAGTTACTCAGGACAGGGGAGTTCACCCCTCCACTTT.

This rearrangement joins TRBV6-1 to TRBJ1-5, with D possibly TRBD1 on 5 matching bases. Germline assignment: CDR1 MNHNS and CDR2 SASEGT. This CDR3 is built from 15 residues. V was clipped by 5 bases and J by 2 bases, with 13 bases between them. The CDR3 DNA reads TGTGCCAGCAGTCCCCTTGGGGACGGCAATCAGCCCCAGCATTTT. Translation: CASSPLGDGNQPQHF.

This chain joins TRBV7-3 and TRBJ1-1, with TRBD1 matching over 8 bases. CDR3 length: 14 residues. Looked up from germline, CDR1 is SGHTA and CDR2 is FQGTGA. J lost 1 base, V lost 5 bases, and 3 bases had no gene match. This CDR3 reads CASSQGTGNTEAFF. CDR3 in DNA: TGTGCCAGCAGCCAGGGGACAGGGAACACTGAAGCTTTCTTT.

The chain joins TRBV7-6 to TRBJ2-7, with 8 bases lining up with TRBD2. The CDR3 runs to 15 residues. V dropped 1 base and J dropped 3; count of bases not matched to a gene: 5. Germline CDR1 is SGHVS and CDR2 is FNYEAQ. CDR3 DNA: TGTGCCAGCAGCTTAGTAAACCTAGCGGGCTACGAGCAGTACTTC. Translated: CASSLVNLAGYEQYF. The whole variable domain, remainder taken from reference TRBV7-6 and TRBJ2-7, is GAGVSQSPRYKVTKRGQDVALRCDPISGHVSLYWYRQALGQGPEFLTYFNYEAQQDKSGLPNDRFSAERPEGSISTLTIQRTEQRDSAMYRCASSLVNLAGYEQYFGPGTRLTVT.

The chain has TRBV19 and TRBJ1-1, with 9 bases that match TRBD1. Germline CDR1 LNHDA, CDR2 SQIVND (reference sequence). The CDR3 has 15 residues. V lost 5 bases and J lost 1; bases outside the gene matches: 5. The CDR3 sequence: CASSATGQGNTEAFF. The CDR3, as DNA: TGTGCCAGTAGTGCTACGGGACAGGGGAACACTGAAGCTTTCTTT.

The chain couples TRBV2 to TRBJ2-1; TRBD2 aligns across 9 bases. Germline loops: CDR1 SNHLY, CDR2 FYNNEI. The CDR3 sequence is 16 residues long. The junction had 5 bases not matched to a gene; V was cut back by 3 bases and J by 2 bases. CDR3 sequence reads: CASSDVVAGAYNEQFF. The CDR3 DNA reads TGTGCCAGCAGTGACGTCGTAGCGGGGGCCTACAATGAGCAGTTCTTC. Supplemented by reference TRBV2 and TRBJ2-1, the full variable domain reads EPEVTQTPSHQVTQMGQEVILRCVPISNHLYFYWYRQILGQKVEFLVSFYNNEISEKSEIFDDQFSVERPDGSNFTLKIRSTKLEDSAMYFCASSDVVAGAYNEQFFGPGTRLTVL.

The chain joins TRBV7-2 to TRBJ2-3; the match to TRBD2 covers 11 bases. This CDR3 is 15 amino acids long. The V gene's germline CDR1 is SGHTA and CDR2 FQGNSA. The V segment lost 3 bases and the J segment 4 bases; nucleotides outside the gene matches: 3. CDR3 sequence reads: CASSLEGLAADTQYF. The CDR3 region has the DNA TGTGCCAGCAGCTTGGAGGGACTAGCGGCAGATACGCAGTATTTT.

The rearrangement joins TRBV18 to TRBJ1-4, with TRBD1 matching over 8 bases. The CDR3 is 14 amino acids. CDR1 and CDR2 (germline): KGHSH, LQKENI. The V gene end was trimmed by 3 bases and the J gene end by 8 bases; junction bases not matched to a gene: 5. Written as DNA, the CDR3 is TGTGCCAGCTCACCCGATCAGGGGGCAGAAAAACTGTTTTTT. This codes for CASSPDQGAEKLFF.

The chain is built from TRBV6-5 and TRBJ2-1; 10 nucleotides line up with TRBD2. Germline-derived CDR1 and CDR2 are MNHEY and SVGAGI. Trimming at V came to 7 bases and at J to 9 bases, leaving 12 bases not matched to a gene. CDR3 length: 15 residues. The CDR3 sequence is CASNPGLATRGEQFF. Here the CDR3 DNA reads TGTGCCAGCAATCCGGGACTAGCGACAAGGGGTGAGCAGTTCTTC.

The chain carries TRBV7-9 and TRBJ1-2; maybe TRBD1 (6 bases). The CDR3 loop spans 15 amino acids. CDR1 is SEHNR, CDR2 FQNEAQ, per germline (reference sequence). V shed 3 bases and J shed 2 bases, with 13 bases lying between them. The CDR3 is CASSFRDRTNYGYTF. In DNA, the CDR3 is TGTGCCAGCAGCTTTCGAGACAGGACGAACTATGGCTACACCTTC.

The chain couples TRBV4-2 to TRBJ1-3; D is unresolved. V was shortened by 0 bases and J by 2 bases, with 8 bases between the two germline ends. In germline, CDR1 is LGHNA, CDR2 YNFKEQ. The CDR3 extends over 15 amino acids. CDR3 residues: CASSQDVGAGNTIYF. CDR3 coding DNA: TGTGCCAGCAGCCAAGATGTGGGAGCTGGAAACACCATATATTTT.

The chain links TRBV18 to TRBJ1-3, with D unclear. The CDR3 extends over 15 amino acids. Trimming removed 3 bases at V and 0 bases at J, with 9 bases between. Germline V gene sequence: CDR1 KGHSH, CDR2 LQKENI. The CDR3, as DNA: TGTGCCAGCTCACCTCTACAGAGCTCTGGAAACACCATATATTTT. Translation gives CASSPLQSSGNTIYF. Variable domain in full (rest from reference TRBV18 and TRBJ1-3): NAGVMQNPRHLVRRRGQEARLRCSPMKGHSHVYWYRQLPEEGLKFMVYLQKENIIDESGMPKERFSAEFPKEGPSILRIQQVVRGDSAAYFCASSPLQSSGNTIYFGEGSWLTVV.

The chain has TRBV7-3 and TRBJ2-5; 8 nucleotides line up with TRBD2. V was pared by 1 base and J by 5 bases, with 9 bases of the junction left unmatched. The CDR3 totals 16 residues. Germline V CDR1 and CDR2: SGHTA, FQGTGA. For the CDR3, the DNA is TGTGCCAGCAGCTTAAGTGTGGGTAGCGGGGCGGAGACCCAGTACTTC. Translating gives CASSLSVGSGAETQYF.

This chain connects TRBV15 to TRBJ2-7; possibly TRBD1 for D (5 bases). The V and J ends lost 1 base and 4 bases respectively, with 11 bases between them. From germline, CDR1 is LNHNV and CDR2 YYDKDF (reference sequence). This CDR3 has 14 amino acids. The CDR3 is CATSRGWTSYEQYF. The CDR3 DNA is TGTGCCACCAGCAGAGGGTGGACATCGTACGAGCAGTACTTC.